This entry concerns a single T cell receptor (beta chain). Its target is not known. The sample belongs to a study of a mutant IDH1 vaccine in newly diagnosed glioma. Study at large: Investigators started vaccination 4-6 weeks after radiotherapy alone, or with temozolomide cycles.

Here immunoSEQ multiplex PCR was the method, and the copy in TCRdb shows in-frame clones only, minus some. The table has about 45,000 clones, over 80% seen once. Whole-study findings and limits: Apparently, pseudoprogression bore no relation to changes among the top peripheral T cell clonotypes.

Looked up from germline, CDR1 is LNHNV and CDR2 is YYDKDF (reference sequence). V gave up 1 base and J gave up 6 bases; unmatched junction bases: 5. The CDR3 contains 15 residues. The time point denotes: week 35, safety follow-up. Topical imiquimod was applied with each vaccine dose, which held 300 ug of mutant IDH1 20-mer peptide. Scheduled for weeks 1, 3, 5, 7, 11, 15, 19 and 23, eight vaccinations were given to patients. This TCR came from a man aged 45-60 years with glioma. V and J are TRBV15 and TRBJ2-2; TRBD1 matches 7 bases. Sequenced material: PBMCs, taken from a glioma patient whose treatment included an IDH1 peptide vaccine. CDR3: CATSRGSTGAGELFF. The DNA for the CDR3 is TGTGCCACCAGCAGAGGTTCAACAGGGGCCGGGGAGCTGTTTTTT.